This TCR beta chain stems from a study of CD8 T cells in ankylosing spondylitis. TCRdb reprocessed the 5' RACE reads with MiXCR, giving one entry per CDR3 protein. The sample lists fewer than 400,000 distinct CDR3 sequences, about 15% occurring once. This CDR3 contains 15 residues. From germline, CDR1 is SGHDT and CDR2 YYEEEE. The V segment lost 1 base and the J segment 2 bases; nucleotides outside the gene matches: 5. A few counts support this clonotype. The TCR sequence derives from a male donor with ankylosing spondylitis or in good health (not recorded which). Sequencing was carried out using blood, either unsorted or a sorted T cell fraction (not recorded which). The chain carries TRBV5-6 and TRBJ2-7; 8 bases are shared with TRBD1. CDR3 DNA sequence: TGTGCCAGCAGCTTGACAGGGGGACCAACCTACGAGCAGTACTTC. Amino acid sequence: CASSLTGGPTYEQYF.